This T cell receptor (beta chain) appears in the sequencing data of a study of CD8 T cells in ankylosing spondylitis. TCRdb redid the calling of the 5' RACE reads with MiXCR, one entry per CDR3 protein. The repertoire holds more than 250,000 distinct CDR3 sequences, around a tenth seen once, with roughly 9.2% in the top ten. The CDR3 consists of 15 residues. V was pared by 4 bases and J by 6 bases, with 13 bases of the junction left unmatched. Germline-derived CDR1 and CDR2 are SGDLS and YYNGEE. This clonotype was seen repeatedly, ten times or more. The antigen is unknown. General observations from the study: Blood from ankylosing spondylitis patients appeared to carry a characteristic roughly eight-variant TCR beta motif.

The specimen was blood, either unsorted or a sorted T cell fraction (not recorded which). The chain combines TRBV9 with TRBJ2-7; 7 nucleotides agree with TRBD1. The clonotype was recovered from a female donor with ankylosing spondylitis or in good health (not recorded which). The CDR3: CASSINMTGHGEQYF. The CDR3 DNA follows: TGTGCCAGCAGCATCAACATGACAGGGCACGGCGAGCAGTACTTC. Supplemented by reference TRBV9 and TRBJ2-7, the full variable domain reads DSGVTQTPKHLITATGQRVTLRCSPRSGDLSVYWYQQSLDQGLQFLIQYYNGEERAKGNILERFSAQQFPDLHSELNLSSLELGDSALYFCASSINMTGHGEQYFGPGTRLTVT.